This note documents a single TCR beta chain sequence. This CDR3 contains 15 residues. From germline, CDR1 is KGHSH and CDR2 LQKENI. V was shortened by 3 bases and J by 0 bases, with 10 bases between the two germline ends. Libraries were prepared by immunoSEQ multiplex PCR; TCRdb keeps only in-frame clonotypes and omits some of them. The table records fewer than 250,000 clones, about 90% of them present only once. This entry is derived from a study of blood T cell repertoires in COVID-19. Input material: PBMCs or T cells enriched from blood (not recorded which). This clonotype originated in a woman aged 18-29 years who had recovered from COVID-19. The chain couples TRBV18 to TRBJ2-3; the D gene is possibly TRBD2 (6 bases). The CDR3 DNA is TGTGCCAGCTCACCCGGCGGGGTGAGCACAGATACGCAGTATTTT. Encoded protein: CASSPGGVSTDTQYF.